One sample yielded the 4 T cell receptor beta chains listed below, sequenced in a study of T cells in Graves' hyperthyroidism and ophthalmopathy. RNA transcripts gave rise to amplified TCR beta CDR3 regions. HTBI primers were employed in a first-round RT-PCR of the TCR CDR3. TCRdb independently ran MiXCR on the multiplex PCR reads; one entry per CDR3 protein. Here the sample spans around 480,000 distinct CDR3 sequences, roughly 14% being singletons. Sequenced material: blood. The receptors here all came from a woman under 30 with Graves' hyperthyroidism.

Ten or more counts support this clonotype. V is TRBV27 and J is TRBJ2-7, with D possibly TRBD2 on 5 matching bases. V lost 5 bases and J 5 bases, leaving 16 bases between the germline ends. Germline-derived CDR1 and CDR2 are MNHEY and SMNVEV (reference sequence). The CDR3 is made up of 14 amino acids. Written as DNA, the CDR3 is TGTGCCAGCAGTCCGTACTCGAGAGGGAACGAGCAGTACTTC. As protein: CASSPYSRGNEQYF.

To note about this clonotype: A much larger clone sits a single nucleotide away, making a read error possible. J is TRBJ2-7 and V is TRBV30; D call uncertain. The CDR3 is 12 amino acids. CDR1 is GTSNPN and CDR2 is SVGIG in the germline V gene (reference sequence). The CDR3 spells CVWSSLIYEQYF. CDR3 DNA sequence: TGTGTCTGGAGTTCACTGATCTACGAGCAGTACTTC.

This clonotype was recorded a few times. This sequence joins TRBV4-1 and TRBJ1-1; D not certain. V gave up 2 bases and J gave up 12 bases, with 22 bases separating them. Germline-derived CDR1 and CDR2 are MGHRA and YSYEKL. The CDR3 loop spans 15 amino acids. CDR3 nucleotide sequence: TGCGCCAGCAGCCAACTTAGTCACGGGAGGCCGGTGACTTTCTTT. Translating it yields CASSQLSHGRPVTFF.

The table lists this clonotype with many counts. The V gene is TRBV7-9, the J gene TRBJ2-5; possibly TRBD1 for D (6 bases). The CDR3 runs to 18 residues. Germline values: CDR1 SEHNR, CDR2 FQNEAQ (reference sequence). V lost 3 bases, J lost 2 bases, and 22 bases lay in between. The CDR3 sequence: CASSFPPRQVDLQETQYF. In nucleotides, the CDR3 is TGTGCCAGCAGCTTTCCCCCGAGACAGGTAGACTTACAAGAGACCCAGTACTTC.